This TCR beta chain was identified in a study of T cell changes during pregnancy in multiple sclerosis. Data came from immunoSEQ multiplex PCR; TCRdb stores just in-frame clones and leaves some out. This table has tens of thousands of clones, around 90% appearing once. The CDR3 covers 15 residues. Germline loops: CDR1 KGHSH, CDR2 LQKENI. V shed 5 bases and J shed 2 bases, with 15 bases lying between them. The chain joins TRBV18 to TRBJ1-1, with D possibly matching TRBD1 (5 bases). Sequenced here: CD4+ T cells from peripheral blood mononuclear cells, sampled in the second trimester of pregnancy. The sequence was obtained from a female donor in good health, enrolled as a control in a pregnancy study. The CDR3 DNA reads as TGTGCCAGCTCATCAGGGCCAGGGCCAAACACTGAAGCTTTCTTT. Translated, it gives CASSSGPGPNTEAFF.